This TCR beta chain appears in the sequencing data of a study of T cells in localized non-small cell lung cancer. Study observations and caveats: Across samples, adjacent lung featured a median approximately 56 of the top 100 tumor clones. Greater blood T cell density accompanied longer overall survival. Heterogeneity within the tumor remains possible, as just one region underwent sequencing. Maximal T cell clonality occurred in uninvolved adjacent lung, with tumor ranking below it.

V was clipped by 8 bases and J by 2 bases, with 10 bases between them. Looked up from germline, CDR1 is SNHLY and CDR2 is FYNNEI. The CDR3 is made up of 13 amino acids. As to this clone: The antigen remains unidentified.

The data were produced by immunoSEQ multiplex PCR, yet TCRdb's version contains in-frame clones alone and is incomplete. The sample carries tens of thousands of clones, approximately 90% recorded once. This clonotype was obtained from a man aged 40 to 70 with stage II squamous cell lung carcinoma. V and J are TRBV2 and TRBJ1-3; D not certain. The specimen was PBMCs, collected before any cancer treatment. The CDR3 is CASGDWAGNTIYF. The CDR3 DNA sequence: TGTGCCAGCGGAGACTGGGCTGGAAACACCATATATTTT.